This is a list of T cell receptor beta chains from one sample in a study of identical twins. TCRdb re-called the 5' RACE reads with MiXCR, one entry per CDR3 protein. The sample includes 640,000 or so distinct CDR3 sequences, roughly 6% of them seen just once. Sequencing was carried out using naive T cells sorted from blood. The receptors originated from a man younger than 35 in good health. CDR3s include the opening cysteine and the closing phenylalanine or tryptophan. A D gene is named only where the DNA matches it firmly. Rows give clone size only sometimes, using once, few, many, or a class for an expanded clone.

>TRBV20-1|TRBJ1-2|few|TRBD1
TGCAGTGCCACGACAGGGACGATGGGGGGCTATGGCTACACCTTC
CSATTGTMGGYGYTF
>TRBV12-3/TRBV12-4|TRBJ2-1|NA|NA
TGTGCCAGCAGTTTAGGAACGTGGTACTACAATGAGCAGTTCTTC
CASSLGTWYYNEQFF
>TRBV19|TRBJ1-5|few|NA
TGTGCCAGTAGTGCCCGAACCAATCAGCCCCAGCATTTT
CASSARTNQPQHF
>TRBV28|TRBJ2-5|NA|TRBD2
TGTGCCAGCAGTTCCACCCGAGGGACTAGCGGGAGAATCATAGAGACCCAGTACTTC
CASSSTRGTSGRIIETQYF
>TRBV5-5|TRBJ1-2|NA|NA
TGTGCCAGCAGCTGGGGGACGGGGGCTCTTTATGGCTACACCTTC
CASSWGTGALYGYTF
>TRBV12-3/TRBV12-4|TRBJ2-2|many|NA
TGTGCCAGCAGTATCAAGTTCCCCGGGGAGCTGTTTTTT
CASSIKFPGELFF
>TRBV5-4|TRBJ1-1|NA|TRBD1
TGTGCCAGCAAGACAGGGGGCTATACTGAAGCTTTCTTT
CASKTGGYTEAFF
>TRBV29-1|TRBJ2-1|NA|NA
TGCAGCCCGACCAGGTCGCCGGCCTACAATGAGCAGTTCTTC
CSPTRSPAYNEQFF
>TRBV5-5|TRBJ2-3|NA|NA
TGTGCCAGCAGCTTTACTACTGAAACAGATACGCAGTATTTT
CASSFTTETDTQYF
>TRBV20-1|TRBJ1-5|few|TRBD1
TGCAGTGCTGCAGAGGGACAGGGGGCTGGGCAGCCCCAGCATTTT
CSAAEGQGAGQPQHF
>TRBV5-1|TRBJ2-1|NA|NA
TGCGCCAGCAGCCCAAACCTGGATTACAATGAGCAGTTCTTC
CASSPNLDYNEQFF
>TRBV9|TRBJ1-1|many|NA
TGTGCCAGCAGCGTATTAAGGGGATCGGATACTGAAGCTTTCTTT
CASSVLRGSDTEAFF
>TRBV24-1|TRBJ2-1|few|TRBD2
TGTGCCACCAGTGATCTGGGACTAGCGGGAGCCTTGTGGTTCTTC
CATSDLGLAGALWFF